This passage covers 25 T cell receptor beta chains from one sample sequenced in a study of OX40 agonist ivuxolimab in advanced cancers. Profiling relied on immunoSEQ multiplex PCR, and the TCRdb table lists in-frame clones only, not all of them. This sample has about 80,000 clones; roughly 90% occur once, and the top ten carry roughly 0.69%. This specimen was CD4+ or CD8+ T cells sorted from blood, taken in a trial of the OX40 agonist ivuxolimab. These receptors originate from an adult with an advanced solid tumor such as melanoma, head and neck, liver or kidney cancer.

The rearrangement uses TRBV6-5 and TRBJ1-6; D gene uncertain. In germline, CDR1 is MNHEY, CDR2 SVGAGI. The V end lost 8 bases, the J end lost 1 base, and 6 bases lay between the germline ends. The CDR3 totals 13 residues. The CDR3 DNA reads TGTGCCAGCCGGCTGTCCTATAATTCACCCCTCCACTTT. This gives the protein CASRLSYNSPLHF.

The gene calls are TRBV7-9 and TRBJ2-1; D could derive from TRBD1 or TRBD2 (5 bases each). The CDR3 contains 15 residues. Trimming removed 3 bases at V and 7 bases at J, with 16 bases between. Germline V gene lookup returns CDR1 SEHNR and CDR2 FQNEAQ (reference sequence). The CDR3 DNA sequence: TGTGCCAGCAGCTTTAGAGGGGACCCCCTAAATGAGCAGTTCTTC. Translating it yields CASSFRGDPLNEQFF.

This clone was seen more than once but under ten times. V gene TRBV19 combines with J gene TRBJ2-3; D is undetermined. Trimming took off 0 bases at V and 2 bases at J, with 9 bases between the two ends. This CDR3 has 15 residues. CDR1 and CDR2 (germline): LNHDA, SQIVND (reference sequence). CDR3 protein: CASSIEGFNTDTQYF. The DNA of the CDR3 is TGTGCCAGTAGTATAGAAGGTTTTAACACAGATACGCAGTATTTT.

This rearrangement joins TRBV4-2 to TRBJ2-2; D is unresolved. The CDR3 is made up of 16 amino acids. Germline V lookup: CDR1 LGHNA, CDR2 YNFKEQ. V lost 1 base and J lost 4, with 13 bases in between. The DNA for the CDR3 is TGTGCCAGCAGCCAAGTTAATCGGCAGACCACCGGGGAGCTGTTTTTT. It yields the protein CASSQVNRQTTGELFF.

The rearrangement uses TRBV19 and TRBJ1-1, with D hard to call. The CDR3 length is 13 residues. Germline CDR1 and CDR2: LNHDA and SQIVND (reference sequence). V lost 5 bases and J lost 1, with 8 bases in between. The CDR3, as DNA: TGTGCCAGTAGTCCCATGTCGAACACTGAAGCTTTCTTT. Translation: CASSPMSNTEAFF.

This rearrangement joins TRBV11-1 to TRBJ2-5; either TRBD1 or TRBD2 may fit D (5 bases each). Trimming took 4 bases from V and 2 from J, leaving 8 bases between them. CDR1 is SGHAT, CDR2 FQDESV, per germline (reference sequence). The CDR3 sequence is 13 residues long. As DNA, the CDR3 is TGTGCCAGCAGCTGGGGGAAACAAGAGACCCAGTACTTC. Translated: CASSWGKQETQYF.

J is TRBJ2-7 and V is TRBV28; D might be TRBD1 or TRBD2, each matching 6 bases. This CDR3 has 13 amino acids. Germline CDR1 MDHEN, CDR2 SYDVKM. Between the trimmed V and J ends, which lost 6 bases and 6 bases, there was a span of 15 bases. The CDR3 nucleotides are TGTGCCAGCAGATCCGAGGGGGGTGGCGAGCAGTACTTC. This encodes CASRSEGGGEQYF. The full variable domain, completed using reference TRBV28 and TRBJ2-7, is DVKVTQSSRYLVKRTGEKVFLECVQDMDHENMFWYRQDPGLGLRLIYFSYDVKMKEKGDIPEGYSVSREKKERFSLILESASTNQTSMYLCASRSEGGGEQYFGPGTRLTVT.

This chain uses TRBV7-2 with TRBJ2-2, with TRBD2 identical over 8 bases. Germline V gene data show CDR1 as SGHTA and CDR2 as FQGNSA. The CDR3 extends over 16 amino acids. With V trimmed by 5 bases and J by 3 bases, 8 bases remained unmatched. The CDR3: CASSRPPSGHTGELFF. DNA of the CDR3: TGTGCCAGCAGCCGCCCCCCTAGCGGGCACACCGGGGAGCTGTTTTTT.

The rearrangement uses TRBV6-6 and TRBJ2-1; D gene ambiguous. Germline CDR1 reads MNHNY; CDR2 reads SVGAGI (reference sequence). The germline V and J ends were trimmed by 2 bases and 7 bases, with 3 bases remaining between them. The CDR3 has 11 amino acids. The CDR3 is CASSYGNEQFF. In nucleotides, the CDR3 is TGTGCCAGCAGTTACGGGAATGAGCAGTTCTTC.

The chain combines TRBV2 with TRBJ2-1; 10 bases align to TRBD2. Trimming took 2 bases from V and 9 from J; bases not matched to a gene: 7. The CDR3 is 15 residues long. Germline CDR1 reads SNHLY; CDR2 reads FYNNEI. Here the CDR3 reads CASSETASGRIEQFF. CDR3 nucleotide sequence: TGTGCCAGCAGTGAAACGGCTAGCGGGAGAATTGAGCAGTTCTTC.

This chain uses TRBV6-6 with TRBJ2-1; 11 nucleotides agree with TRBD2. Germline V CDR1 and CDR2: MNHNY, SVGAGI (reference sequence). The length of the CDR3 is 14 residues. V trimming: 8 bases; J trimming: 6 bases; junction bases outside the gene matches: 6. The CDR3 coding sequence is TGTGCCAGCGGTTTAGCGGGAGGGGGCAATGAGCAGTTCTTC. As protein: CASGLAGGGNEQFF.

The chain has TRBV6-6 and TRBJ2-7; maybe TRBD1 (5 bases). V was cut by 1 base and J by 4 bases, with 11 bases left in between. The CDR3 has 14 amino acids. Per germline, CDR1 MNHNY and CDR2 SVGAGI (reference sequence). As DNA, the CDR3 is TGTGCCAGCAGTTACTTTCAGGACATTTACGAGCAGTACTTC. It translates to CASSYFQDIYEQYF.

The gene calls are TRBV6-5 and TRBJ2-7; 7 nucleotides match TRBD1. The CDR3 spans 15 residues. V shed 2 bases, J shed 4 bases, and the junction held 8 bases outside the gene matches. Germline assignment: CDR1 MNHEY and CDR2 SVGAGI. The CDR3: CASSYVGGQGYEQYF. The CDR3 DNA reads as TGTGCCAGCAGTTACGTAGGGGGCCAGGGGTACGAGCAGTACTTC.

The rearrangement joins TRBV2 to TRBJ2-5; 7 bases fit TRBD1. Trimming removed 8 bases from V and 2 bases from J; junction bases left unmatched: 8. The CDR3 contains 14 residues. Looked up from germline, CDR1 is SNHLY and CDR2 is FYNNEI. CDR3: CASARDRAQETQYF. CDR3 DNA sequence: TGTGCCAGCGCCCGGGACAGAGCTCAAGAGACCCAGTACTTC.

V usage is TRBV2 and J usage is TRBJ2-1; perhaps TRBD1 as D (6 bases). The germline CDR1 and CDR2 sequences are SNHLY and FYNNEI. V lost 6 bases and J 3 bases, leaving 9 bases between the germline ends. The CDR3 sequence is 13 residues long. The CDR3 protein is CASRSTGYNEQFF. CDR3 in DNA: TGTGCCAGCAGATCGACAGGCTACAATGAGCAGTTCTTC.

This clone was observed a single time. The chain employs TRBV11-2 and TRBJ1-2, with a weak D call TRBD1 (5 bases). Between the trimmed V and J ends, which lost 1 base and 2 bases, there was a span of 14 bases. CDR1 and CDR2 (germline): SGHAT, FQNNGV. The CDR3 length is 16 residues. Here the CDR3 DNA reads TGTGCCAGCAGCTTAGCTTTCGCCAGGGACAACTATGGCTACACCTTC. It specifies CASSLAFARDNYGYTF.

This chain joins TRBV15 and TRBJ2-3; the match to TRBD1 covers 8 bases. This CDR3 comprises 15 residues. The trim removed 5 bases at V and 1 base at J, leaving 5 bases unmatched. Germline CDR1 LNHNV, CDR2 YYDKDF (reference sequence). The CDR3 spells CATSRGTGGTDTQYF. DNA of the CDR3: TGTGCCACCAGCCGTGGGACAGGAGGCACAGATACGCAGTATTTT.

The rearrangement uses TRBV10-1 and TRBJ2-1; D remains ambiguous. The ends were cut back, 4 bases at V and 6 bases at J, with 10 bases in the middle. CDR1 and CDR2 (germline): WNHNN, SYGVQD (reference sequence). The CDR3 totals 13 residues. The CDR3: CASSAGGSNEQFF. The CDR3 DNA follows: TGCGCCAGCAGTGCGGGCGGATCCAATGAGCAGTTCTTC.

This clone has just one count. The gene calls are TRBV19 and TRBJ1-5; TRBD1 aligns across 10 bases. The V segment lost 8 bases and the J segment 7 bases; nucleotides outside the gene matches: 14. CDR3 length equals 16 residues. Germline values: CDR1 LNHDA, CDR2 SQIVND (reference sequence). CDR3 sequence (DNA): TGTGCCAGTGCATACCCGGGACAGGGGAAGGAGCAGCCCCAGCATTTT. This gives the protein CASAYPGQGKEQPQHF.

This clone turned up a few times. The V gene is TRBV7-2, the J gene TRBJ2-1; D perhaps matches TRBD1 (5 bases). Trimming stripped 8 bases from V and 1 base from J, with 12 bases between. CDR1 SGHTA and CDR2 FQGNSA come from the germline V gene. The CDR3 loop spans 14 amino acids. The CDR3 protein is CASSRQPSYNEQFF. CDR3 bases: TGTGCCAGCTCTCGACAGCCGTCCTACAATGAGCAGTTCTTC.

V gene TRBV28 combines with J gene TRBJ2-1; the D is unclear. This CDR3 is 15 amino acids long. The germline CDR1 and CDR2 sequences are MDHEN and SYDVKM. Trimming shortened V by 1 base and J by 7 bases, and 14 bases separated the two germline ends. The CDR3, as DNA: TGTGCCAGCAGTTTATCCGACCTCACCGAAAATGAGCAGTTCTTC. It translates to CASSLSDLTENEQFF.

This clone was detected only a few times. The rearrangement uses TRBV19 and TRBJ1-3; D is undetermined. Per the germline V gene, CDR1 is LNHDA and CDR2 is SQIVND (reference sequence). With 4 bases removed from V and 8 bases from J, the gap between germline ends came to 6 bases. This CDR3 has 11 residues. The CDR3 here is CASSRVDTIYF. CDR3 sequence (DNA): TGTGCCAGTAGTAGAGTGGACACCATATATTTT.

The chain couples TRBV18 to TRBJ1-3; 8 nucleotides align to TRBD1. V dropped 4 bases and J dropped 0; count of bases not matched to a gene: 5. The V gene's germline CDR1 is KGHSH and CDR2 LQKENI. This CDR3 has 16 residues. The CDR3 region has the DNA TGTGCCAGCTCACAGACGGGACAGGCCTCTGGAAACACCATATATTTT. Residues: CASSQTGQASGNTIYF.

The CDR3, as DNA: TGTGCCAGCAGCTTAGGGCCAACCAGGGGCTACGAGCAGTACTTC. It translates to CASSLGPTRGYEQYF. The chain combines TRBV7-8 with TRBJ2-7; maybe TRBD1 (6 bases). Trimming took off 1 base at V and 3 bases at J, with 13 bases between the two ends. There are 15 residues in the CDR3. Germline CDR1 is SGHVS and CDR2 is FQNEAQ.

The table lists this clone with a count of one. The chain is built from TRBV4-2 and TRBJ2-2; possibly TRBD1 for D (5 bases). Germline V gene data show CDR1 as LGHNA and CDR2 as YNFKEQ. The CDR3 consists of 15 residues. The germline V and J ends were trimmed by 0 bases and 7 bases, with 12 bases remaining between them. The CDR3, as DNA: TGTGCCAGCAGCCAAGAAGGACAAGCCTACGGGGAGCTGTTTTTT. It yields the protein CASSQEGQAYGELFF.